This T cell receptor (beta chain) was retrieved from a study of CD8 T cells in ankylosing spondylitis. Study results and caveats: Researchers reportedly found disease-linked clones significantly enriched in matched ankylosing spondylitis synovial fluid. Made up of eight or nine highly homologous variants, a TCR beta motif appeared characteristic of ankylosing spondylitis blood.

5'-RACE, quantitative and with molecular barcodes, yielded the TCR beta libraries. One entry per CDR3 protein, called by TCRdb with MiXCR from the 5' RACE reads. The sample has roughly 400,000 distinct CDR3 sequences; 20% to 25% are singletons. The V and J ends lost 2 bases and 3 bases, in that order; junction bases with no gene match: 8. Germline CDR1 is SGHRS and CDR2 is YFSETQ. This CDR3 is built from 16 residues. Regarding this clonotype: What it binds is not known.

The TCR comes from a male donor with ankylosing spondylitis. Material: blood, either unsorted or a sorted T cell fraction (not recorded which). The gene calls are TRBV5-1 and TRBJ2-7; 10 nucleotides line up with TRBD2. As DNA, the CDR3 is TGCGCCAGCAGCTTCAATGGACTAGCGGAATACTACGAGCAGTACTTC. Translated, it gives CASSFNGLAEYYEQYF.